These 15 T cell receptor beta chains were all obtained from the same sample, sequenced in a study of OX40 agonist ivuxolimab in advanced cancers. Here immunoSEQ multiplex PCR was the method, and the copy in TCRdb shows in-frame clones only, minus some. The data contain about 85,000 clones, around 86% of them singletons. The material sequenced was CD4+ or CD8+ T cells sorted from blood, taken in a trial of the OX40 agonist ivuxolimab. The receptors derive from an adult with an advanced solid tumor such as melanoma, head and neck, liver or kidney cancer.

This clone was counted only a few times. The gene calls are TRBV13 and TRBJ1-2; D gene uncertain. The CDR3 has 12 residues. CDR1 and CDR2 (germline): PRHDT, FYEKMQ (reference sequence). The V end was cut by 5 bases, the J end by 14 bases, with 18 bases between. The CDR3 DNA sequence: TGTGCCAGCAGCGCAATGGACGGTCAGTCTACCTTC. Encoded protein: CASSAMDGQSTF.

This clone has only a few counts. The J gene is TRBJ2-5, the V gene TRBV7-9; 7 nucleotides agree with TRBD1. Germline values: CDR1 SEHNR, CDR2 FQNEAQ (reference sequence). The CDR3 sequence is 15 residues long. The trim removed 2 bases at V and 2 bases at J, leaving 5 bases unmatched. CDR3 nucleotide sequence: TGTGCCAGCAGCTTACTTGGACAGGCACAAGAGACCCAGTACTTC. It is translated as CASSLLGQAQETQYF.

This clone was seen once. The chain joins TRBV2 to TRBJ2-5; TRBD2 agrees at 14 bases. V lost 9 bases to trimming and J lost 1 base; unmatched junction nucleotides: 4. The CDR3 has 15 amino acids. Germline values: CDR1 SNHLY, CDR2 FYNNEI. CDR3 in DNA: TGTGCCAGTAGGACTAGCGGGGGGACCCAAGAGACCCAGTACTTC. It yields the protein CASRTSGGTQETQYF.

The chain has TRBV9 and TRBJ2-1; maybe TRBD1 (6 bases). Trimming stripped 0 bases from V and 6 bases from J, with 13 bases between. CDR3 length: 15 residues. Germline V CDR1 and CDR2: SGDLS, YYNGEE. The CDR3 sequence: CASSVEGVPGNEQFF. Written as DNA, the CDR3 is TGTGCCAGCAGCGTAGAGGGGGTGCCGGGCAATGAGCAGTTCTTC.

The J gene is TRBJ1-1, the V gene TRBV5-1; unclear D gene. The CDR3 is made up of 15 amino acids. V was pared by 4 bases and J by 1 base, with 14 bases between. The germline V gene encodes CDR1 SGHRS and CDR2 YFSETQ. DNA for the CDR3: TGCGCCAGCAGCCCTACAACAGCGGGGAACACTGAAGCTTTCTTT. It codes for CASSPTTAGNTEAFF.

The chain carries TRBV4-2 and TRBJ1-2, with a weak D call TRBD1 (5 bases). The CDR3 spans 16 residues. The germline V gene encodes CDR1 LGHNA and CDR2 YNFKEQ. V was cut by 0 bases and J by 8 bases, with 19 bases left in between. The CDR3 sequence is CASSQDGYPTGGGYTF. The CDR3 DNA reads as TGTGCCAGCAGCCAAGATGGATATCCAACAGGAGGAGGCTACACCTTC.

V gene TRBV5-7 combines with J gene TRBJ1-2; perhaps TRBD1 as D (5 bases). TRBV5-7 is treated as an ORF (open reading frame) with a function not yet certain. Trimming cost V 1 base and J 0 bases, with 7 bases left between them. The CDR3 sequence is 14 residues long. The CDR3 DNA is TGTGCCAGCAGCTTGAGACAGTCTAACTATGGCTACACCTTC. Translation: CASSLRQSNYGYTF.

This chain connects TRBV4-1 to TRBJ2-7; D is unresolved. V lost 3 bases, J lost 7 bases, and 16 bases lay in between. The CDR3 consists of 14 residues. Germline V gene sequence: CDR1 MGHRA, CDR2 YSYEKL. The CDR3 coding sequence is TGCGCCAGCAGCCACCCCAAGGCAGGCATAGAGCAGTACTTC. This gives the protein CASSHPKAGIEQYF.

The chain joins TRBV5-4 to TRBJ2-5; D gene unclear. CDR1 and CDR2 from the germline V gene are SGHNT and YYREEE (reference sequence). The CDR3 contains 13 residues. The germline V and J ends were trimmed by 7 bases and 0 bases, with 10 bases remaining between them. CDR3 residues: CASRRANQETQYF. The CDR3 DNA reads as TGTGCCAGCCGCCGCGCCAACCAAGAGACCCAGTACTTC. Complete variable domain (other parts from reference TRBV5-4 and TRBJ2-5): ETGVTQSPTHLIKTRGQQVTLRCSSQSGHNTVSWYQQALGQGPQFIFQYYREEENGRGNFPPRFSGLQFPNYSSELNVNALELDDSALYLCASRRANQETQYFGPGTRLLVL.

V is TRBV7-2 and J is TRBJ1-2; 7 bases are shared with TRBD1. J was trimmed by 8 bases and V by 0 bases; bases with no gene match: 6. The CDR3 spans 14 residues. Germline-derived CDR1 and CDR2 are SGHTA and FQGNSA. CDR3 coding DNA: TGTGCCAGCAGCTTAGCCCCAGGGGGGGAGGGCTACACCTTC. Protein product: CASSLAPGGEGYTF.

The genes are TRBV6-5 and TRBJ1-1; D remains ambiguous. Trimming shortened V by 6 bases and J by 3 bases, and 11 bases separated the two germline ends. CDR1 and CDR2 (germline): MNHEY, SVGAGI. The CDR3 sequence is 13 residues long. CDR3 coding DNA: TGTGCCAGCAGCGCACAGAGGGACACTGAAGCTTTCTTT. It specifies CASSAQRDTEAFF.

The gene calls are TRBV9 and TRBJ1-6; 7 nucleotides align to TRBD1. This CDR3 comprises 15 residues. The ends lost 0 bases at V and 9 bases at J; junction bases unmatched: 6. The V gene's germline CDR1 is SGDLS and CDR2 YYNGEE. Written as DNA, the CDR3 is TGTGCCAGCAGCGTAGAACAGGGGTTCGGTTCACCCCTCCACTTT. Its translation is CASSVEQGFGSPLHF. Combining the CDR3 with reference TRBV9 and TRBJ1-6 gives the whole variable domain DSGVTQTPKHLITATGQRVTLRCSPRSGDLSVYWYQQSLDQGLQFLIQYYNGEERAKGNILERFSAQQFPDLHSELNLSSLELGDSALYFCASSVEQGFGSPLHFGNGTRLTVT.

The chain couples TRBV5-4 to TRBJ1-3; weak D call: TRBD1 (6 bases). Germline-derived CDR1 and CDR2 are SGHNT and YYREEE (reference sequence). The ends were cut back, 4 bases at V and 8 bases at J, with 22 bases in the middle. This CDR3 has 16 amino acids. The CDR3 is CASSQPLTGSPDTIYF. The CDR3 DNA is TGTGCCAGCAGCCAGCCCCTTACAGGGTCGCCGGACACCATATATTTT.

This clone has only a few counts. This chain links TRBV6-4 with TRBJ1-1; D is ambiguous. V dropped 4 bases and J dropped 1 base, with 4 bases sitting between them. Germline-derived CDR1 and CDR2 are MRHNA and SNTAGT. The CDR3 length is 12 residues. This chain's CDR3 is CASSVGNTEAFF. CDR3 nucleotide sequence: TGTGCCAGCAGTGTTGGGAACACTGAAGCTTTCTTT.

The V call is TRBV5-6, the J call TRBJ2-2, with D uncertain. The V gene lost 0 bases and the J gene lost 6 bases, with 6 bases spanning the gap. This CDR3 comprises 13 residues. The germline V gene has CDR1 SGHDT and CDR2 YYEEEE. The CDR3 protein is CASSLGRAGELFF. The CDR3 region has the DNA TGTGCCAGCAGCTTGGGTAGAGCCGGGGAGCTGTTTTTT.